This is a list of T cell receptor beta chains from one sample in a study of blood T cell repertoires in COVID-19. Sequencing used immunoSEQ multiplex PCR; TCRdb keeps in-frame clones, though not all of them. The sample has tens of thousands of clones; over 70% are singletons. Specimen: peripheral blood. The receptors shown here come from a human donor with active COVID-19. The donor label of this sample is uncertain. Each CDR3 is given with its conserved first and last residue.

j_call v_call cdr3_aa
TRBJ1-4 TRBV6-5 CASSRRTDEKLFF
TRBJ1-5 TRBV7-2 CASSPRVGGNQPQHF
TRBJ2-7 TRBV12-3/TRBV12-4 CASSFGHSYEQYF
TRBJ2-5 TRBV10-3 CAIREGFSDKETQYF
TRBJ2-1 TRBV2 CASSEAGLAGEFF
TRBJ2-5 TRBV6-4 CASSEGLASQETQYF
TRBJ2-7 TRBV27 CASRAPDTPAYEQYF
TRBJ2-1 TRBV5-1 CASSYSGAYNEQFF
TRBJ2-4 TRBV28 CASSSRVPAKNIQYF
TRBJ1-1 TRBV9 CASSVVTDGEAFF
TRBJ2-3 TRBV19 CASSMWGRTDTQYF
TRBJ1-4 TRBV2 CASSQRTPATNEKLFF
TRBJ1-1 TRBV2 CASSEMDVSGAEAFF
TRBJ2-3 TRBV5-1 CASSTGQTTDTQYF
TRBJ2-3 TRBV6-2/TRBV6-3 CASSPGTGFFDTQYF
TRBJ2-2 TRBV5-1 CASSLLTGELFF
TRBJ2-7 TRBV7-9 CASSLLTGSSHEQYF
TRBJ2-7 TRBV7-9 CASSLVGISEQYF
TRBJ2-2 TRBV5-8 CASSLGTGNTGELFF
TRBJ2-5 TRBV5-1 CASSRGTGQETQYF
TRBJ1-1 TRBV28 CATLQNMNTEAFF
TRBJ1-2 TRBV3-1/TRBV3-2 CASSHLSTGRLYGYTF
TRBJ2-7 TRBV6-6 CASSLGGGWYEQYF
TRBJ2-7 TRBV14 CASSRDFLEQYF
TRBJ1-1 TRBV11-3 CASSLLQGDSEAFF
TRBJ2-3 TRBV6-2/TRBV6-3 CASSYSPQMDTQYF
TRBJ2-1 TRBV2 CASSEGGEGEQFF
TRBJ1-5 TRBV6-2/TRBV6-3 CASSYAGTGDQPQHF
TRBJ2-1 TRBV7-6 CASSGLAGNEQFF
TRBJ1-6 TRBV5-7 CASSSRDRGSSPLHF
TRBJ2-1 TRBV5-4 CASSLGTSGGGEQFF
TRBJ2-3 TRBV6-4 CASSSSGTATDTQYF
TRBJ2-1 TRBV11-3 CASSPQDTEQFF
TRBJ2-1 TRBV19 CASSVYRDTEQFF
TRBJ1-1 TRBV6-4 CASSQGAGTEAFF
TRBJ2-7 TRBV18 CASSPSIDEQYF
TRBJ2-2 TRBV19 CASSISKNTGELFF
TRBJ2-2 TRBV19 CASSIEGGRATGELFF
TRBJ1-5 TRBV19 CASSIVTGTGFRSQHF
TRBJ2-3 TRBV18 CASSLAGTGVDTQYF
TRBJ2-1 TRBV5-5 CASYRTGHDEQFF
TRBJ2-7 TRBV15 CATSSRQNYEQYF
TRBJ1-2 TRBV2 CASSTGTGYGYTF
TRBJ1-1 TRBV15 CATSRGTEAFF
TRBJ1-1 TRBV14 CASSPGEGWSTEAFF
TRBJ2-5 TRBV4-1 CASSVLGTGHQYF
TRBJ2-5 TRBV11-2 CASSVKETQYF
TRBJ1-2 TRBV5-4 CASSSQRGNYGYTF
TRBJ1-5 TRBV6-2/TRBV6-3 CASSYTTGTGYNQPQHF
TRBJ1-2 TRBV11-2 CASSPLRTGYGYTF
TRBJ2-7 TRBV10-3 CAISGMAASSYEQYF
TRBJ2-3 TRBV10-3 CAISDVDTQYF
TRBJ2-3 TRBV11-3 CASSPDGGTDTQYF
TRBJ2-7 TRBV19 CASSIGTSVTYEQYF
TRBJ1-2 TRBV19 CASDRTGFGGYTF